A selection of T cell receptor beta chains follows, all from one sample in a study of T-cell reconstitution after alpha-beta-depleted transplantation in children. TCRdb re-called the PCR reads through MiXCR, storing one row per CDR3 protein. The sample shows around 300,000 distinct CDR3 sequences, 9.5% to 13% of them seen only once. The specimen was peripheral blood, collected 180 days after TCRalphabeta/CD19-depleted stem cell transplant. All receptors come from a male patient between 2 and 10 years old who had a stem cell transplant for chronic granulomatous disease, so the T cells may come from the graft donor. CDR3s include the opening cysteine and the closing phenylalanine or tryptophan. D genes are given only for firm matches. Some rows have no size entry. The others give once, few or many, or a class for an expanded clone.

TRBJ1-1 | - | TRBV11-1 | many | TGTGCCAGCAGCCCCGGTAGGGGCTATGAAGCTTTCTTT | CASSPGRGYEAFF
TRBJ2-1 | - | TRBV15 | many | TGTGCCACCAGCCGGGATAGGGTCACTGAGCAGTTCTTC | CATSRDRVTEQFF
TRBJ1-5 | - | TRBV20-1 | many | TGCAGTGCTGGGGCATTGGGGGGACGCGGTCATCAGCCCCAGCATTTT | CSAGALGGRGHQPQHF
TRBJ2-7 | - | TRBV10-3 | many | TGTGCCGCAGGGTCCTACGAGCAGTACTTC | CAAGSYEQYF
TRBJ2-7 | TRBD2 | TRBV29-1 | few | TGCAGCGTGGGACTAGCGGGAAGGCGGTACGAGCAGTACTTC | CSVGLAGRRYEQYF
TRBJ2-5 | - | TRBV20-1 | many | TGCAGTGCGGGTGGGGCGGTACAAGAGACCCAGTACTTC | CSAGGAVQETQYF
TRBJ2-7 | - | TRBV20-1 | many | TGCAGTGCTACCGACTTACTGAGCTCCTACGAGCAGTACTTC | CSATDLLSSYEQYF
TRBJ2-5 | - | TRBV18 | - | TGTGCCAGCTCACCAGGAAGGGCAGAGACCCAGTACTTC | CASSPGRAETQYF
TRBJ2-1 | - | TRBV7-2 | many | TGTGCCAGCAGCTTAGGACAGAGTCGGCATGAGCAGTTCTTC | CASSLGQSRHEQFF
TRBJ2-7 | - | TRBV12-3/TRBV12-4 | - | TGTGCCAGCAGTTTAGGCGCCTTAAGAGGGAACGAGCAGTACTTC | CASSLGALRGNEQYF
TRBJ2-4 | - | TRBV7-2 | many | TGTGCCAGCAGCTTCTCCGGAGCCCGCCTACAAAACATTCAGTACTTC | CASSFSGARLQNIQYF
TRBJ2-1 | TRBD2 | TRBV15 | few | TGTGCCACCAGCAGATCCGGGACTAGCGACAATGAGCAGTTCTTC | CATSRSGTSDNEQFF
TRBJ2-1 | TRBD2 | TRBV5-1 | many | TGCGCCAGCAGCACTGAGCCTCGGGGAGGGGAGCAGTTCTTC | CASSTEPRGGEQFF
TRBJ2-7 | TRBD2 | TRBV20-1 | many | TGCAGTGCTAGAGATTGGCTAGCGGGGAGAAAGGACGAGCAGTACTTC | CSARDWLAGRKDEQYF
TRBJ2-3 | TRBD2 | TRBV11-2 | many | TGTGCCAGCAGCTTAGACCCTACTCGGGCGGGAGACACAGATACGCAGTATTTT | CASSLDPTRAGDTDTQYF
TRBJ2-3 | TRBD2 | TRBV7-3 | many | TGTGCCAGCAGCGAGTGGGGACTAGGGAGTACAGATACGCAGTATTTT | CASSEWGLGSTDTQYF
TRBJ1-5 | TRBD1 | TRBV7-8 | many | TGTGCCAGCAGACGCGACAGGGGGGGGTATCAGCCCCAGCATTTT | CASRRDRGGYQPQHF
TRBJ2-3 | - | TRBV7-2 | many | TGTGCCAGCAGCTTAACACAGGGGGGGATCACAGATACGCAGTATTTT | CASSLTQGGITDTQYF
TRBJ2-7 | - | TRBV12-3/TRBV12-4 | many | TGTGCCAGCAGTTTTGTCGAGTACGAGCAGTACTTC | CASSFVEYEQYF
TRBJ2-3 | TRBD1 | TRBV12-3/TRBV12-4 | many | TGTGCCAGCAGCCCCGGACAGGGCGGATGGGATACGCAGTATTTT | CASSPGQGGWDTQYF
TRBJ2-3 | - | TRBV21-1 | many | TGTGCCACCACGGACGTCGAGCGGGGGGACTCTAGCACAGATACGCAGTATTTT | CATTDVERGDSSTDTQYF
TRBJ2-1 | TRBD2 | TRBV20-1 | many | TGCAGTCTTATTCCGGGACTAGCGGGAATCAATGAGCAGTTCTTC | CSLIPGLAGINEQFF
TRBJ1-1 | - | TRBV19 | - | TGTGCCAGTAGTATAGTTGGGGGCGCAGTGAACACTGAAGCTTTCTTT | CASSIVGGAVNTEAFF
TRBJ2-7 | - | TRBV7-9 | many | TGTGCCAGCAGCTCAGTCGCAAAGGTTTACGAGCAGTACTTC | CASSSVAKVYEQYF
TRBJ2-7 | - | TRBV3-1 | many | TGTGCCAGCAGCCTCGACATGCTATCCTACGAGCAGTACTTC | CASSLDMLSYEQYF
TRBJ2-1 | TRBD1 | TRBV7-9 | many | TGTGCCAGCAGCTTAAGACAGGGAAACTACCTAAATGAGCAGTTCTTC | CASSLRQGNYLNEQFF
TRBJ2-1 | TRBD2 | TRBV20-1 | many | TGCAGTGCTAGGTCGCTAGCGGGAGTTGCAGAGTACAATGAGCAGTTCTTC | CSARSLAGVAEYNEQFF
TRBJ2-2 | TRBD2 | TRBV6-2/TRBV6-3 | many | TGTGCCAGCACCTATAGCGGGGGCCTTAACACCGGGGAGCTGTTTTTT | CASTYSGGLNTGELFF
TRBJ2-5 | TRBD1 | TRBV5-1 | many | TGCGCCAGCAGCTTGGTGATCGGCAGGGGGCAAGAGACCCAGTACTTC | CASSLVIGRGQETQYF
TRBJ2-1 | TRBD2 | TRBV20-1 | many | TGCAGTGCCCCAAGCGGGGGCCAGTACAATGAGCAGTTCTTC | CSAPSGGQYNEQFF
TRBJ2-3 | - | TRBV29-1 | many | TGCAGCGTTGCCCAGAACACAGATACGCAGTATTTT | CSVAQNTDTQYF
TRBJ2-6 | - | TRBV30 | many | TGTGCCTGGAGTGTAGGTGGGGCTCCCTTCTCTGGGGCCAACGTCCTGACTTTC | CAWSVGGAPFSGANVLTF
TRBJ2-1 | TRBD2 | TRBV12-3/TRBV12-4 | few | TGTGCCAGCAGCCGGACTAGCGGAGGCCACAATGAGCAGTTCTTC | CASSRTSGGHNEQFF
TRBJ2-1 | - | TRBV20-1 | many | TGCAGTGCCCCGGGATGGGACAATGAGCAGTTCTTC | CSAPGWDNEQFF
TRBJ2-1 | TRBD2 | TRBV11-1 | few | TGTGCCAGCACCTCCTTAGCGGGGAGCTCCTACAATGAGCAGTTCTTC | CASTSLAGSSYNEQFF
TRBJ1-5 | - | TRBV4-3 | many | TGCGCCAGCAGCCCCTCGGTCAGGTCGGAGCCCCAGCATTTT | CASSPSVRSEPQHF
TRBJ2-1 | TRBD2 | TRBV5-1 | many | TGCGCCAGCAGCTTAACGGGGGGAATCCAAAATGAGCAGTTCTTC | CASSLTGGIQNEQFF
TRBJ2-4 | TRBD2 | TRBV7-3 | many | TGTGCCAGCAGCTCATCACTAGCGGGACAGTCAAACATTCAGTACTTC | CASSSSLAGQSNIQYF
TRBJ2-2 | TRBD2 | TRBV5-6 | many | TGTGCCAGCAGCGAGACCTTTATAGCGGGAGGAAACACCGGGGAGCTGTTTTTT | CASSETFIAGGNTGELFF
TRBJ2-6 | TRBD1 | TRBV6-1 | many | TGTGCCAGCTTCCCGGGACAGGGGATTCTGGGGGCCAACGTCCTGACTTTC | CASFPGQGILGANVLTF
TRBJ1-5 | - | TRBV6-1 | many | TGTGCCAGCATGGGGTCGGGACTTCAGCCCCAGCATTTT | CASMGSGLQPQHF
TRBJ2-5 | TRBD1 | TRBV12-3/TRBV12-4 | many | TGTGCCAGCAGGTACCCGGGACAGGGGAAAGAGACCCAGTACTTC | CASRYPGQGKETQYF
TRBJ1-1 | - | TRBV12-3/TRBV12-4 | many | TGTGCCAGCAGCACCCCAATGAACACTGAAGCTTTCTTT | CASSTPMNTEAFF
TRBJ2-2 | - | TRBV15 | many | TGTGCCACCAGCAGACGGGACCCGAACACCGGGGAGCTGTTTTTT | CATSRRDPNTGELFF
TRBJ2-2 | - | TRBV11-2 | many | TGTGCCAGCAGCGCACCCGGGTGGCGGGTCACCGGGGAGCTGTTTTTT | CASSAPGWRVTGELFF
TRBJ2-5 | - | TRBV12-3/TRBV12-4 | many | TGTGCCAGCAGTTTTCACACAGGAATTCGGACCCAGTACTTC | CASSFHTGIRTQYF
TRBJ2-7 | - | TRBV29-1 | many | TGCAGCGTTGTTAGAGATTCCTACGAGCAGTACTTC | CSVVRDSYEQYF
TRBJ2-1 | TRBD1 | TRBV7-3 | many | TGTGCCAGCAGTCCTCTACCTCGGGACAGGTCCTACAATGAGCAGTTCTTC | CASSPLPRDRSYNEQFF
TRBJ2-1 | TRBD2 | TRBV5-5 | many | TGTGCCAGCTATGGGACTAGCGTACACAATGAGCAGTTCTTC | CASYGTSVHNEQFF
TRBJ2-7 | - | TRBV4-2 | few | TGTGCCAGCAGCCAAGCTCTCGACGGGACCTACGAGCAGTACTTC | CASSQALDGTYEQYF
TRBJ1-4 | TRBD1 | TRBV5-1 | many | TGCGCCAGCAGCTTGGACAGGGGTAATGAAAAACTGTTTTTT | CASSLDRGNEKLFF
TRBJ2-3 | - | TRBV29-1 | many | TGCAGCGTTCGAAAGGGGGGTACAGATACGCAGTATTTT | CSVRKGGTDTQYF
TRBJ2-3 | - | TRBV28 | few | TGTGCCAGCAGTTTCCCCTCCCCCAGTAGCACAGATACGCAGTATTTT | CASSFPSPSSTDTQYF
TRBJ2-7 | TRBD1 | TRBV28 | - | TGTGCCAGCGGCCCTGGGACAGAGGTCGGCGAGCAGTACTTC | CASGPGTEVGEQYF
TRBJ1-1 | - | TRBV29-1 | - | TGCAGCGTTGGGGGCCTACAGTACACTGAAGCTTTCTTT | CSVGGLQYTEAFF
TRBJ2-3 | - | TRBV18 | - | TGTGCCAGCTCACCGGTGAGACCAGATACGCAGTATTTT | CASSPVRPDTQYF
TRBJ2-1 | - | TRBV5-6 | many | TGTGCCAGCAGCTCCGACAATGAGCAGTTCTTC | CASSSDNEQFF